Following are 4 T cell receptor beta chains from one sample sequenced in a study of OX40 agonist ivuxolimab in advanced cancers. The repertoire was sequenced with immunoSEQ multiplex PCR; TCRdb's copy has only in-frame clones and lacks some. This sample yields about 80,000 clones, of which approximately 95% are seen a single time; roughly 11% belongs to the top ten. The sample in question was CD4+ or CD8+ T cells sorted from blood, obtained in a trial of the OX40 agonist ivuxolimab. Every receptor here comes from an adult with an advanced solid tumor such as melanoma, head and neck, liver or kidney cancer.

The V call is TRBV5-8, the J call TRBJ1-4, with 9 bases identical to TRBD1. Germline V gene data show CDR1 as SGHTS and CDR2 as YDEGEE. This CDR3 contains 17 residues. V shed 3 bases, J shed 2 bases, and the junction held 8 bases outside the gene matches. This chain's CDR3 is CASSWGNGQGTNEKLFF. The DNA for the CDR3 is TGTGCCAGCAGCTGGGGGAACGGACAGGGGACTAATGAAAAACTGTTTTTT.

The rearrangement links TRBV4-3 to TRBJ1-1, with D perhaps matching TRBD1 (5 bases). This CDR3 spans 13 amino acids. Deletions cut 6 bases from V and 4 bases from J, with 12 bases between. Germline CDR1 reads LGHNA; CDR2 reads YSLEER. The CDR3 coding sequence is TGCGCCAGCAGTCCCCTGGGGGGCACTGAAGCTTTCTTT. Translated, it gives CASSPLGGTEAFF.

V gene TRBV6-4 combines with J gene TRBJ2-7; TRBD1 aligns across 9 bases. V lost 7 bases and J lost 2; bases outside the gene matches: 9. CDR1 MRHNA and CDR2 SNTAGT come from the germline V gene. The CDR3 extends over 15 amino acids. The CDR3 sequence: CASTLPGQGPYEQYF. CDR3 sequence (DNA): TGTGCCAGCACCCTACCGGGACAGGGACCCTACGAGCAGTACTTC.

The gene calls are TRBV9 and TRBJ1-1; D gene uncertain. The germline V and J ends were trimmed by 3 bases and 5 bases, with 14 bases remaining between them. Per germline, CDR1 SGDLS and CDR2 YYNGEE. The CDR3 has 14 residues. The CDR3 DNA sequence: TGTGCCAGCAGCGGGAGGTTGGGTGGGACTGAAGCTTTCTTT. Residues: CASSGRLGGTEAFF.